The source of this T cell receptor beta chain is a study of CD8+ T cells in alopecia areata. Findings of the study overall: On tofacitinib, scalp and blood still held many of the expanded lesional clones.

Sequencing templates came from extracted RNA that was reverse transcribed into cDNA. Using immunoSEQ multiplex PCR, the repertoire was profiled, and TCRdb retains in-frame clones only, with some absent. Of approximately 140,000 clones in the sample, roughly 86% were seen once. Specified treatment: oral pan-JAK inhibitor, 5-10 mg twice daily. As for this clone: Its antigen is still unknown.

This CDR3 has 15 residues. Germline CDR1 and CDR2: SGHAT and FQNNGV. Germline trimming cut 3 bases from V and 6 bases from J; bases unmatched to any gene: 9. This specimen was CD8+ T cells sorted from blood, taken at week 4, from a patient treated with tofacitinib. The gene calls are TRBV11-2 and TRBJ2-3; 7 bases agree with TRBD2. The receptor was isolated from a human donor with alopecia areata. The CDR3 bases are TGTGCCAGCAGCTTTCGGGGGAGGGCCGGGGATACGCAGTATTTT. Residues: CASSFRGRAGDTQYF. Full variable domain (rest looked up from reference TRBV11-2 and TRBJ2-3): EAGVAQSPRYKIIEKRQSVAFWCNPISGHATLYWYQQILGQGPKLLIQFQNNGVVDDSQLPKDRFSAERLKGVDSTLKIQPAKLEDSAVYLCASSFRGRAGDTQYFGPGTRLTVL.